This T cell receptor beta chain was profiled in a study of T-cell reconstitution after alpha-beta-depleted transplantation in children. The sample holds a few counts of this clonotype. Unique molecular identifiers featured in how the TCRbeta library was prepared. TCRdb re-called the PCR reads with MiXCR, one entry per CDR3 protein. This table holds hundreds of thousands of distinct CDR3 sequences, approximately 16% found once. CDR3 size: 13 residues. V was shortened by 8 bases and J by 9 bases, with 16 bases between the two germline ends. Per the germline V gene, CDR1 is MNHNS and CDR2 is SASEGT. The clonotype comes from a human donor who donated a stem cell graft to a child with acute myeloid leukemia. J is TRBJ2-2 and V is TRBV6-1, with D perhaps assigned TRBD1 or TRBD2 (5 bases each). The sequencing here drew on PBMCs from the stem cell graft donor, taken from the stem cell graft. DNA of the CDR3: TGTGCCAGCCTTAAGGCCGGGACCAGGGAGCTGTTTTTT. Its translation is CASLKAGTRELFF.